The present T cell receptor beta chain was sequenced within a study of neoadjuvant nivolumab and ipilimumab in lung cancer (dated by TCRdb to the early 2020s). Notes on the research overall: In the NEOSTAR trial, nivolumab was administered intravenously at 3 mg/kg on days 1, 15 and 29, and the combination arm also received ipilimumab 1 mg/kg on day 1 only. The primary endpoint of the trial was the rate of major pathologic response (MPR) in the intention-to-treat population of each study arm. In the trial, 44 patients with operable NSCLC were treated, of whom some 23 were randomized to nivolumab monotherapy and 21 to nivolumab plus ipilimumab. TCR repertoires were compared between pretherapy (baseline) peripheral blood and tumors resected at surgery after neoadjuvant immune checkpoint blockade. Matched pretherapy and resected tumor pairs were analyzed for seven patients, of whom four received nivolumab and three received nivolumab plus ipilimumab. Overall study outcomes, separate from this receptor: From pretherapy to surgery, tumor T-cell richness and clonality increased in three of three dual-therapy tumors but in only two of four nivolumab-treated tumors. No significant correlation was found between TCR clonality and pathologic tumor regression, and only a single major-pathologic-response sample was available for the analysis of TCR clonality versus pathologic tumor regression. Pretherapy blood TCR richness correlated positively with richness in tumors resected after neoadjuvant therapy (Spearman R of about 0.81). TCR sequencing was performed in a small number of samples. Resected tumors had greater TCR richness and clonality than tumor-adjacent uninvolved lung, and increases were observed in more dual-therapy-treated tumors.

The time point label on this specimen signifies: at surgical resection after neoadjuvant nivolumab +/- ipilimumab. The samples were taken from NEOSTAR, a phase 2 randomized trial in operable NSCLC that tested neoadjuvant nivolumab or nivolumab plus ipilimumab, followed by surgery. As encoded in the germline V gene (reference sequence), CDR1 is SGHNT while CDR2 is YYREEE. The CDR3, cysteine through phenylalanine, is 14 amino acids long. Just CDR3 DNA is preserved here, 42 bases in frame from base 1. The V end gives up 3 bases and the J end 0 bases, leaving 3 bases in the junction not matched to a gene. Libraries were made using the immunoSEQ multiplex PCR assay. From the authors' description of their analysis: Repertoires were summarized in terms of richness and clonality, and significantly expanded and contracted clones between pre- and post-therapy samples were identified. In TCRdb, the immuneACCESS table is reduced to in-frame sequences with V and J assigned. These tables do not hold every clone; where another copy was compared, an unresolved V gene accounts for under half, and the others remain unexplained. The V and J calls and clone size are taken from that table; D and trimming were inferred from the DNA. The sample records about 4,000 clones, approximately 81% of which are singletons. The top ten hold more than 4% of the sample.

About this clone itself: Its antigen target is currently unknown. Base qualities are missing; no much larger clone stands one base away.

This TCR was sampled from an adult with non-small cell lung cancer. The sequence joins TRBV5-4 to TRBJ2-7, with 7 bases aligning to TRBD1. The input for sequencing was peripheral blood, taken after neoadjuvant nivolumab, alone or with ipilimumab, at or shortly before surgery. CDR3 reads: CASSSGQDSYEQYF. At the DNA level, the sequence is TGTGCCAGCAGCTCAGGACAGGACTCCTACGAGCAGTACTTC.